Following are 21 T cell receptor beta chains from one sample sequenced in a study of T cell responses to AZD1222 COVID-19 vaccine. The data were produced by immunoSEQ multiplex PCR, yet TCRdb's version contains in-frame clones alone and is incomplete. The top ten clones hold 6.3% of a sample with tens of thousands of clones, approximately 86% of them seen once. Sequencing was performed on peripheral blood, taken on day 0 of AZD1222 vaccination. The origin of the receptors is an adult in good health.

The chain recombines TRBV19 with TRBJ2-3; TRBD2 matches 10 bases. Germline-derived CDR1 and CDR2 are LNHDA and SQIVND (reference sequence). The J segment lost 0 bases and the V segment lost 7 bases, leaving 7 bases of the junction unmatched. The CDR3 is 16 amino acids. CDR3 DNA sequence: TGTGCCAGTACTAGCGGGGGCCTACCTAGCACAGATACGCAGTATTTT. As protein: CASTSGGLPSTDTQYF.

The CDR3 nucleotides read TGCGCCAGCAGCTTCGGTAGCGGGGGGGCAGATACGCAGTATTTT. This sequence encodes CASSFGSGGADTQYF. The genes are TRBV5-1 and TRBJ2-3; 11 bases are shared with TRBD2. CDR3 size: 15 residues. J was trimmed by 4 bases and V by 2 bases; bases with no gene match: 3. CDR1 and CDR2 from the germline V gene are SGHRS and YFSETQ.

The chain employs TRBV12-5 and TRBJ1-3, with D unclear. This CDR3 contains 14 residues. V was pared by 6 bases and J by 1 base, with 10 bases between. Germline-derived CDR1 and CDR2 are LGHNT and FRNRAP. The CDR3 reads CASGGGFSGNTIYF. The CDR3 DNA sequence: TGTGCTAGTGGGGGCGGTTTTTCTGGAAACACCATATATTTT.

The chain carries TRBV30 and TRBJ2-4; TRBD1 agrees at 10 bases. Germline CDR1 GTSNPN, CDR2 SVGIG (reference sequence). The CDR3 loop spans 18 amino acids. The ends lost 0 bases at V and 7 bases at J; junction bases unmatched: 15. CDR3 region: CAWSVLPGQGPLVNIQYF. In DNA, the CDR3 is TGTGCCTGGAGTGTCCTTCCGGGACAGGGGCCGCTCGTGAACATTCAGTACTTC. Full variable domain (outside the CDR3, taken from reference TRBV30 and TRBJ2-4): SQTIHQWPATLVQPVGSPLSLECTVEGTSNPNLYWYRQAAGRGLQLLFYSVGIGQISSEVPQNLSASRPQDRQFILSSKKLLLSDSGFYLCAWSVLPGQGPLVNIQYFGAGTRLSVL.

This clone came up once. The genes are TRBV27 and TRBJ2-3; weak D call: TRBD2 (6 bases). The V gene's germline CDR1 is MNHEY and CDR2 SMNVEV (reference sequence). Trimming pared 5 bases from V and 3 bases from J, leaving 18 bases between. The CDR3 sequence is 16 residues long. The CDR3: CASSRSGGARTDTQYF. Written as DNA, the CDR3 is TGTGCCAGCAGTCGCTCCGGCGGGGCCCGGACAGATACGCAGTATTTT.

The V and J genes are TRBV10-3 and TRBJ2-5; tentative D call: TRBD1 (8 bases). V lost 3 bases, J lost 7 bases, and 18 bases lay in between. Germline assignment: CDR1 ENHRY and CDR2 SYGVKD. CDR3 size: 15 residues. The CDR3 sequence is CAISETGGVSLTQYF. CDR3 coding DNA: TGTGCCATCAGTGAAACAGGGGGGGTTAGTCTGACCCAGTACTTC.

The J gene is TRBJ2-2, the V gene TRBV11-1, with D possibly matching TRBD1 (5 bases). This CDR3 contains 14 residues. Germline V gives CDR1 SGHAT, CDR2 FQDESV (reference sequence). The V and J ends lost 6 bases and 2 bases respectively, with 10 bases between them. CDR3 protein: CASSSTANTGELFF. CDR3 coding DNA: TGTGCCAGCAGTTCGACAGCTAACACCGGGGAGCTGTTTTTT.

V usage is TRBV21-1 and J usage is TRBJ2-6; the DNA was not compared with TRBD2, the D call given in the table. TRBV21-1 is deemed a pseudogene. CDR3 size: 19 residues. The CDR3 is CASSTTSGGVCSGANVLTF. The CDR3 DNA sequence: TGTGCCAGCAGCACGACTAGCGGGGGCGTCTGCTCTGGGGCCAACGTCCTGACTTTC.

The chain employs TRBV9 and TRBJ2-3, with 7 bases aligning to TRBD2. CDR3 size: 15 residues. With 7 bases clipped from V and 8 bases from J, the junction kept 16 bases outside the gene matches. Germline V gene lookup returns CDR1 SGDLS and CDR2 YYNGEE. This CDR3 is CASGGMRGSQSTQYF. Written as DNA, the CDR3 is TGTGCCAGCGGGGGAATGCGGGGGTCCCAGAGTACGCAGTATTTT.

This chain joins TRBV4-3 and TRBJ1-5; the match to TRBD1 covers 9 bases. Germline CDR1 is LGHNA and CDR2 is YSLEER. J gave up 4 bases and V 4 bases, and 2 bases lay outside the gene matches. There are 14 residues in the CDR3. CDR3: CASSLDRGNQPQHF. The CDR3 region has the DNA TGCGCCAGCAGCCTGGACAGGGGAAATCAGCCCCAGCATTTT.

V and J are TRBV2 and TRBJ1-5; tentative D call: TRBD1 (5 bases). Germline lookup yields CDR1 SNHLY and CDR2 FYNNEI. The germline V and J ends were trimmed by 6 bases and 4 bases, with 16 bases remaining between them. This CDR3 contains 15 residues. For the CDR3, the DNA is TGTGCCAGCAGAGTCGGGACGGTGAGAAATCAGCCCCAGCATTTT. Translating gives CASRVGTVRNQPQHF.

The chain couples TRBV7-2 to TRBJ2-1; 10 positions agree with TRBD2. The CDR3 spans 17 residues. Germline CDR1 and CDR2: SGHTA and FQGNSA. The J segment lost 2 bases and the V segment lost 2 bases, leaving 6 bases of the junction unmatched. CDR3 residues: CASSLLAGGIPYNEQFF. The CDR3 DNA is TGTGCCAGCAGCTTATTAGCGGGAGGTATCCCCTACAATGAGCAGTTCTTC.

The V gene is TRBV5-1, the J gene TRBJ2-7; D perhaps matches TRBD1 (5 bases). Trimming removed 4 bases from V and 4 bases from J, with 12 bases in between. The CDR3 contains 13 residues. Germline CDR1 and CDR2: SGHRS and YFSETQ. As DNA, the CDR3 is TGCGCCAGCAGCCCGCAGGGTCGGTACGAGCAGTACTTC. Its protein product is CASSPQGRYEQYF.

CDR3 sequence (DNA): TGTGCCAGTAGTAAGGAATCCTCCGGGACAGGGGTCCAGCCCCAGCATTTT. This translates into CASSKESSGTGVQPQHF. The chain combines TRBV19 with TRBJ1-5, with 10 bases fitting TRBD1. J gave up 7 bases and V 4 bases, and 13 bases lay outside the gene matches. CDR1 and CDR2 (germline): LNHDA, SQIVND (reference sequence). The CDR3 loop spans 17 amino acids.

This clone was detected only once. The chain uses TRBV5-8 and TRBJ1-2; the match to TRBD1 covers 8 bases. The germline V gene has CDR1 SGHTS and CDR2 YDEGEE. Trimming took 4 bases from V and 3 from J; bases not matched to a gene: 8. CDR3 length: 15 residues. The CDR3 sequence is CASSTAIQGDYGYTF. The CDR3 DNA follows: TGTGCCAGCAGCACCGCCATACAGGGGGACTATGGCTACACCTTC.

The sample holds one count of this clone. V is TRBV29-1 and J is TRBJ1-1, with D tentatively TRBD1 (5 bases). V lost 7 bases and J 2 bases, leaving 17 bases between the germline ends. The CDR3 is 14 amino acids. Per germline, CDR1 SQVTM and CDR2 ANQGSEA. As DNA, the CDR3 is TGCAGCGCCTCGGAGGGGCCCACCAACACTGAAGCTTTCTTT. Its translation is CSASEGPTNTEAFF. Variable domain in full (rest from reference TRBV29-1 and TRBJ1-1): SAVISQKPSRDICQRGTSLTIQCQVDSQVTMMFWYRQQPGQSLTLIATANQGSEATYESGFVIDKFPISRPNLTFSTLTVSNMSPEDSSIYLCSASEGPTNTEAFFGQGTRLTVV.

The chain joins TRBV7-9 to TRBJ1-6; D not certain. Germline V CDR1 and CDR2: SEHNR, FQNEAQ (reference sequence). Trimming stripped 3 bases from V and 10 bases from J, with 7 bases between. The CDR3 loop spans 12 amino acids. The CDR3 nucleotides are TGTGCCAGCAGCTTTTCTCAATCACCCCTCCACTTT. It yields the protein CASSFSQSPLHF.

The chain uses TRBV15 and TRBJ1-5; weak D call: TRBD1 (5 bases). Germline V CDR1 and CDR2: LNHNV, YYDKDF (reference sequence). V shed 6 bases and J shed 0 bases, with 12 bases lying between them. The CDR3 length is 15 residues. The CDR3 sequence is CATRRDPYSNQPQHF. The CDR3 DNA is TGTGCCACCAGGCGGGACCCCTATAGCAATCAGCCCCAGCATTTT.

The V call is TRBV27, the J call TRBJ1-2; unclear D gene. The CDR3 runs to 13 residues. V was trimmed by 4 bases and J by 7 bases, leaving 13 bases between them. Looked up from germline, CDR1 is MNHEY and CDR2 is SMNVEV (reference sequence). The CDR3 DNA reads as TGTGCCAGCAGTTCATTCTTCAGCGGTGGCTACACCTTC. Protein: CASSSFFSGGYTF.

This sequence joins TRBV25-1 and TRBJ2-7; D perhaps matches TRBD1 (5 bases). CDR3 length equals 15 residues. V was clipped by 2 bases and J by 2 bases, with 13 bases between them. Per the germline V gene, CDR1 is MGHDK and CDR2 is SYGVNS. The CDR3 nucleotides are TGTGCCAGCAGTGAAGGGCTGGGGCTGGCCTACGAGCAGTACTTC. This encodes CASSEGLGLAYEQYF.

J is TRBJ1-2 and V is TRBV14; D might be TRBD1 (5 bases). The CDR3 covers 13 residues. Trimming removed 4 bases at V and 3 bases at J, with 9 bases between. Looked up from germline, CDR1 is SGHDN and CDR2 is FVKESK. CDR3 amino acids: CASSREGHYGYTF. CDR3 bases: TGTGCCAGCAGCCGTGAGGGGCACTATGGCTACACCTTC.